This T cell receptor beta chain derives from a study of T cells in Graves' hyperthyroidism and ophthalmopathy. Study observations and caveats: Most thyroid clonotypes that were expanded above 0.001 also turned up in blood.

Looked up from germline, CDR1 is MRHNA and CDR2 is SNTAGT. CDR3 size: 8 residues. The V end was cut by 7 bases, the J end by 13 bases, with 7 bases between. At least ten counts were recorded for this clonotype. Its antigen is unknown. Recently diagnosed hyperthyroidism of less than 2 months' duration affected patients aged 18 to 65. Diagnosis rested on symptoms, serum thyroxine and TRAb, thyroid ultrasound, and orbital computed tomography. RNA transcripts served as the template for amplifying TCR beta CDR3 regions. RT-PCR in the first round (using the HTBI primer set) targeted the TCR CDR3. MiXCR was run by TCRdb on the multiplex PCR reads, yielding one entry per CDR3 protein. The table records about 760,000 distinct CDR3 sequences, about a third of them present only once.

The TCR comes from a woman in her thirties or forties with Graves' hyperthyroidism. Material for sequencing was blood. This chain connects TRBV6-4 to TRBJ1-2, with D perhaps matching TRBD1 (5 bases). The CDR3 loop is CASTRGTF. The CDR3, as DNA: TGTGCCAGCACGAGGGGCACCTTC.